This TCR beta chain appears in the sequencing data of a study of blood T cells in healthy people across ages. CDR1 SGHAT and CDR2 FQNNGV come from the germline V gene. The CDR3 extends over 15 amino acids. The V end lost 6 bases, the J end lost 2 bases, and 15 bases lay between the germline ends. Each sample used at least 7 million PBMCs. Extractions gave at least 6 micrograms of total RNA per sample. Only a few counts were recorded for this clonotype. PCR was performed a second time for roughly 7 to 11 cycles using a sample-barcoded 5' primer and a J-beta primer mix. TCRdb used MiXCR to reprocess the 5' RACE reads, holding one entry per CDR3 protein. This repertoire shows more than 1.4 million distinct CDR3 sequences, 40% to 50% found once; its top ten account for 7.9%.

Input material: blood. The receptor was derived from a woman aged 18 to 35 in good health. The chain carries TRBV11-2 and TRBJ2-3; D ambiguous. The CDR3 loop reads CASRGGGPNTDTQYF. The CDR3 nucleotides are TGTGCCAGCAGGGGTGGCGGACCTAACACAGATACGCAGTATTTT.